A selection of T cell receptor beta chains follows, all from one sample in a study of blood T cell repertoires in COVID-19. Assay: immunoSEQ multiplex PCR; the TCRdb copy retains only in-frame clones and omits some. The sample lists 80,000 to 100,000 clones, 90% occurring once. Specimen: peripheral blood. The origin of the receptors is a man aged 60-69 years with acute or convalescent COVID-19. Both conserved end residues are part of each CDR3. Fields, in order: clone size, V gene, J gene, D gene, CDR3 protein, CDR3 DNA. The D gene is left open where the match is weak. Clone sizes are given selectively: once, few, many, or a class where the clone is expanded.

size: -; V: TRBV29-1; J: TRBJ2-7; D: TRBD2; CDR3: CSVKLAGGNYEQYF; DNA: TGCAGCGTCAAACTAGCGGGGGGAAACTACGAGCAGTACTTC
size: -; V: TRBV5-4; J: TRBJ1-2; D: -; CDR3: CASSLGGGPYYGYTF; DNA: TGTGCCAGCAGCTTGGGCGGGGGACCCTACTATGGCTACACCTTC
size: -; V: TRBV4-1; J: TRBJ1-6; D: TRBD1; CDR3: CASSQEGRTGGSPLHF; DNA: TGCGCCAGCAGCCAAGAAGGGCGGACAGGGGGTTCACCCCTCCACTTT
size: -; V: TRBV5-6; J: TRBJ1-2; D: TRBD1; CDR3: CASSSSSGTVYGYTF; DNA: TGTGCCAGCAGCTCTAGTTCCGGGACAGTATATGGCTACACCTTC
size: -; V: TRBV12-3/TRBV12-4; J: TRBJ1-1; D: -; CDR3: CASSFLVSGEAFF; DNA: TGTGCCAGCAGTTTCCTGGTTTCCGGTGAAGCTTTCTTT
size: -; V: TRBV11-2; J: TRBJ1-1; D: -; CDR3: CASSLGQPRTEAFF; DNA: TGTGCCAGCAGCTTAGGACAGCCGCGAACTGAAGCTTTCTTT
size: -; V: TRBV12-3/TRBV12-4; J: TRBJ1-1; D: -; CDR3: CASSLARTAFF; DNA: TGTGCCAGCAGTTTAGCGCGCACAGCTTTCTTT
size: -; V: TRBV5-4; J: TRBJ2-2; D: -; CDR3: CASSSQNTGELFF; DNA: TGTGCCAGCAGCAGCCAGAACACCGGGGAGCTGTTTTTT
size: -; V: TRBV5-1; J: TRBJ1-1; D: -; CDR3: CASSLDRTEAFF; DNA: TGCGCCAGCAGCTTGGACAGGACTGAAGCTTTCTTT
size: -; V: TRBV7-2; J: TRBJ2-5; D: -; CDR3: CASSLYYQEETQYF; DNA: TGTGCCAGCAGCTTATACTACCAAGAAGAGACCCAGTACTTC
size: -; V: TRBV5-1; J: TRBJ1-3; D: TRBD1; CDR3: CASSLGTGLGNTIYF; DNA: TGCGCCAGCAGCTTGGGGACAGGGTTGGGAAACACCATATATTTT
size: -; V: TRBV27; J: TRBJ1-6; D: TRBD1; CDR3: CASSLDRGGFGSPLHF; DNA: TGTGCCAGCAGTTTAGACAGGGGAGGGTTCGGATCACCCCTCCACTTT
size: -; V: TRBV6-1; J: TRBJ1-2; D: TRBD1; CDR3: CASSEGQGYGYTF; DNA: TGTGCCAGCAGTGAGGGACAGGGCTATGGCTACACCTTC
size: -; V: TRBV11-2; J: TRBJ2-1; D: -; CDR3: CASSATSPNEQFF; DNA: TGTGCCAGCAGCGCGACTTCTCCTAATGAGCAGTTCTTC
size: -; V: TRBV18; J: TRBJ2-7; D: TRBD1; CDR3: CASSPGTGPYEQYF; DNA: TGTGCCAGCTCACCAGGGACAGGGCCCTACGAGCAGTACTTC
size: -; V: TRBV9; J: TRBJ1-2; D: TRBD1; CDR3: CASSEPDGTGDGYTF; DNA: TGTGCCAGCAGCGAGCCCGATGGGACAGGCGACGGCTACACCTTC
size: -; V: TRBV3-1/TRBV3-2; J: TRBJ2-3; D: TRBD2; CDR3: CASSQVERGAGDTQYF; DNA: TGTGCCAGCAGCCAAGTAGAGCGGGGGGCGGGAGATACGCAGTATTTT
size: -; V: TRBV3-1/TRBV3-2; J: TRBJ1-2; D: -; CDR3: CASCHGARGGYGYTF; DNA: TGTGCCAGCTGCCACGGGGCCCGGGGGGGCTATGGCTACACCTTC
size: once; V: TRBV6-5; J: TRBJ1-1; D: -; CDR3: CASRTGSLEAFF; DNA: TGTGCCAGCAGGACGGGTTCCCTTGAAGCTTTCTTT
size: once; V: TRBV5-1; J: TRBJ2-1; D: TRBD1; CDR3: CASSYNPGQDTEQFF; DNA: TGCGCCAGCAGCTACAATCCGGGACAGGATACTGAGCAGTTCTTC
size: -; V: TRBV30; J: TRBJ1-2; D: -; CDR3: CAWRLGEGYTF; DNA: TGTGCCTGGCGGCTAGGGGAAGGCTACACCTTC
size: -; V: TRBV30; J: TRBJ2-5; D: -; CDR3: CAWSLPGETQYF; DNA: TGTGCCTGGAGTCTACCTGGAGAGACCCAGTACTTC
size: -; V: TRBV6-5; J: TRBJ1-1; D: -; CDR3: CASSYAWGTTNTEAFF; DNA: TGTGCCAGCAGTTACGCCTGGGGGACAACGAACACTGAAGCTTTCTTT
size: once; V: TRBV4-1; J: TRBJ1-1; D: -; CDR3: CASSNNRDTEAFF; DNA: TGCGCCAGCTCTAATAACCGGGACACTGAAGCTTTCTTT
size: -; V: TRBV18; J: TRBJ1-2; D: TRBD1; CDR3: CASSPPGQLPYGYTF; DNA: TGTGCCAGCTCACCACCGGGACAGCTACCCTATGGCTACACCTTC
size: -; V: TRBV29-1; J: TRBJ2-2; D: TRBD1; CDR3: CSVRQGARNTGELFF; DNA: TGCAGCGTTAGACAGGGGGCGCGGAACACCGGGGAGCTGTTTTTT
size: once; V: TRBV4-2; J: TRBJ2-1; D: TRBD2; CDR3: CASSQDTGGSYNEQFF; DNA: TGTGCCAGCAGCCAAGATACGGGGGGCTCCTACAATGAGCAGTTCTTC
size: -; V: TRBV5-6; J: TRBJ1-2; D: -; CDR3: CASSNTGLGTGYTF; DNA: TGTGCCAGCAGTAATACGGGACTCGGGACGGGCTACACCTTC
size: -; V: TRBV12-2; J: TRBJ1-2; D: -; CDR3: CASRSECSDREGGYTF; DNA: TGTGCAAGTCGCTCCGAATGTTCGGACAGGGAGGGTGGCTACACCTTC
size: -; V: TRBV18; J: TRBJ1-3; D: -; CDR3: CASSPTRGTVNTIYF; DNA: TGTGCCAGCTCACCAACCCGGGGGACCGTAAACACCATATATTTT